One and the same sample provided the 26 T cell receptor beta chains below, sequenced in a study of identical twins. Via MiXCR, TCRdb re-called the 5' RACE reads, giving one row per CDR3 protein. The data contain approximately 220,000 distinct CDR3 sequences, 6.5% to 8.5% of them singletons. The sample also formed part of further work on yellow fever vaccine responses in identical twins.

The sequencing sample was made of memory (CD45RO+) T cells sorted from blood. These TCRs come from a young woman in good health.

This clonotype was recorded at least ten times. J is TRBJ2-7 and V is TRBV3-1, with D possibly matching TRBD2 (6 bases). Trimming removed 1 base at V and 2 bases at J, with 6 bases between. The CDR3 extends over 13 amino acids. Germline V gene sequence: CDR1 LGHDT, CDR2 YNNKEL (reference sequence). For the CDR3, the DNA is TGTGCCAGCAGCCAAGGACTAGCCTACGAGCAGTACTTC. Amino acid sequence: CASSQGLAYEQYF.

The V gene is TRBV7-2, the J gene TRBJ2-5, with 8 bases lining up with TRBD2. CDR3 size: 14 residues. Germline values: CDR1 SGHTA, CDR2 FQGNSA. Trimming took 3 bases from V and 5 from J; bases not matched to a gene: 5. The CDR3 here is CASSFKTGGETQYF. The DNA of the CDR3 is TGTGCCAGCAGCTTTAAGACGGGGGGGGAGACCCAGTACTTC.

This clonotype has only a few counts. The CDR3 loop is CASSPTGGWNNEQFF. The CDR3 DNA follows: TGTGCCAGCAGCCCCACTGGTGGTTGGAACAATGAGCAGTTCTTC. The chain combines TRBV5-6 with TRBJ2-1; D gene ambiguous. V lost 4 bases and J 5 bases, leaving 16 bases between the germline ends. This CDR3 has 15 residues. Germline CDR1 reads SGHDT; CDR2 reads YYEEEE.

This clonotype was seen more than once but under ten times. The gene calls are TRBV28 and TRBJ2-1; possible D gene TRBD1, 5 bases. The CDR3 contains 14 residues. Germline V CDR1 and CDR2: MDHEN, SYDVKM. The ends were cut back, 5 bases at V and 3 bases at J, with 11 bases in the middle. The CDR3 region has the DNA TGTGCCAGCAGTCCCCCACAGGTCTACAATGAGCAGTTCTTC. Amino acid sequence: CASSPPQVYNEQFF.

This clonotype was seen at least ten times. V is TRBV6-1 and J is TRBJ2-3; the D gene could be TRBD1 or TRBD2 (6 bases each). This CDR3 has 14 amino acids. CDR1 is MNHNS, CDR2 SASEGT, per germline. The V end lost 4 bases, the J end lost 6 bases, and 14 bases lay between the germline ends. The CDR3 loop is CASSGGRRGDTQYF. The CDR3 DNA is TGTGCCAGCAGTGGGGGCCGGAGGGGGGATACGCAGTATTTT.

Here the CDR3 DNA reads TGTGCCAGCAGGGCGGACAGAAACTATGGCTACACCTTC. It specifies CASRADRNYGYTF. J is TRBJ1-2 and V is TRBV7-8; TRBD1 might be the D (6 bases). Germline V gives CDR1 SGHVS, CDR2 FQNEAQ. V was pared by 6 bases and J by 2 bases, with 10 bases between. The CDR3 spans 13 residues.

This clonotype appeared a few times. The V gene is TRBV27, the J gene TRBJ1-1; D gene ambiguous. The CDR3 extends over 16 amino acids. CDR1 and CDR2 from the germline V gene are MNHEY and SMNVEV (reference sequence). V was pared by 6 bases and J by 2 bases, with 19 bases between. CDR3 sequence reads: CASSYGIGWFNTEAFF. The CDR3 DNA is TGTGCCAGCAGCTACGGAATTGGGTGGTTTAACACTGAAGCTTTCTTT.

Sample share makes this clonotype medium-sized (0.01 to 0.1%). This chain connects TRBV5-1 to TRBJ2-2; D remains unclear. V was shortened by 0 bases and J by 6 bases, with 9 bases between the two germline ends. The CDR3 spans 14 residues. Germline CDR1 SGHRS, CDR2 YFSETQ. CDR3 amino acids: CASSLAQRAGELFF. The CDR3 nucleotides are TGCGCCAGCAGCTTGGCCCAAAGGGCCGGGGAGCTGTTTTTT.

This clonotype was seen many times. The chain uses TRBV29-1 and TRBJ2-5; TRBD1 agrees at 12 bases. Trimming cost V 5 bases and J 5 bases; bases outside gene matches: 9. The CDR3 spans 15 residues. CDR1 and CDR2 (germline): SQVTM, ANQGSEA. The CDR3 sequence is CSVHPGQGAWETQYF. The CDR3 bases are TGCAGCGTTCACCCGGGACAGGGGGCGTGGGAGACCCAGTACTTC.

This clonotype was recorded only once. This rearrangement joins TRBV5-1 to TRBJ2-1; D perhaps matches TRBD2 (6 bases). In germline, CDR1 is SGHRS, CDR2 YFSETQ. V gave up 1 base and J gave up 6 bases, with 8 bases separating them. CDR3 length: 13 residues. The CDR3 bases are TGCGCCAGCAGCTTGAGGGAGGCCAATGAGCAGTTCTTC. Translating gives CASSLREANEQFF.

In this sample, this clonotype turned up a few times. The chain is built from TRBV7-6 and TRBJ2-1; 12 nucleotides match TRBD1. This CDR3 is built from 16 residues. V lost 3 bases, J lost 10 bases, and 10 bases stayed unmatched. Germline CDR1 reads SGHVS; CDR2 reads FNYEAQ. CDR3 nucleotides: TGTGCCAGCAGCTTGGGACAGGGGGCGCAAAGGGTGGAGCAGTTCTTC. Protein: CASSLGQGAQRVEQFF.

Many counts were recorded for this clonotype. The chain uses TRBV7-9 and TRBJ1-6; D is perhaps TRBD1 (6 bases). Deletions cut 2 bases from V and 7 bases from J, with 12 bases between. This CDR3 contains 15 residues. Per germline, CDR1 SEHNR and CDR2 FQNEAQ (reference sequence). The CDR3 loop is CASSLSGQPNSPLHF. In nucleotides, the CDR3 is TGTGCCAGCAGCTTATCCGGACAGCCGAATTCACCCCTCCACTTT. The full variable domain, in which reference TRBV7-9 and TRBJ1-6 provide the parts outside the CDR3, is DTGVSQNPRHKITKRGQNVTFRCDPISEHNRLYWYRQTLGQGPEFLTYFQNEAQLEKSRLLSDRFSAERPKGSFSTLEIQRTEQGDSAMYLCASSLSGQPNSPLHFGNGTRLTVT.

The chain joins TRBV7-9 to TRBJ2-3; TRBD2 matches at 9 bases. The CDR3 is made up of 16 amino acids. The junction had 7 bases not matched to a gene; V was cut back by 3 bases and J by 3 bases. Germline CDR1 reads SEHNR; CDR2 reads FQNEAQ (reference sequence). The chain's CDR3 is CASSFGSGGFTDTQYF. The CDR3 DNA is TGTGCCAGCAGCTTTGGAAGCGGGGGGTTTACAGATACGCAGTATTTT.

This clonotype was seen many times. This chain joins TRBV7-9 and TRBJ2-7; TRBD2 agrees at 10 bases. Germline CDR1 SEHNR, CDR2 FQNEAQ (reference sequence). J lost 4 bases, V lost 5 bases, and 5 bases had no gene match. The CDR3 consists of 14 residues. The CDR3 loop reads CASSVSGRDYEQYF. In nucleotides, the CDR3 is TGTGCCAGCAGCGTAAGCGGGAGGGATTACGAGCAGTACTTC. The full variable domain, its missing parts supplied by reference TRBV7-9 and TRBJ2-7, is DTGVSQNPRHKITKRGQNVTFRCDPISEHNRLYWYRQTLGQGPEFLTYFQNEAQLEKSRLLSDRFSAERPKGSFSTLEIQRTEQGDSAMYLCASSVSGRDYEQYFGPGTRLTVT.

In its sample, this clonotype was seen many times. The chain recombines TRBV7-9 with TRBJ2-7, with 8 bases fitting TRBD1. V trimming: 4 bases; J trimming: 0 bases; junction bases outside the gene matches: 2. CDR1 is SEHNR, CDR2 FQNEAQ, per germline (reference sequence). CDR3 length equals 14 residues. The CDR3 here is CASSSGTGSYEQYF. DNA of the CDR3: TGTGCCAGCAGCTCGGGGACAGGCTCCTACGAGCAGTACTTC.

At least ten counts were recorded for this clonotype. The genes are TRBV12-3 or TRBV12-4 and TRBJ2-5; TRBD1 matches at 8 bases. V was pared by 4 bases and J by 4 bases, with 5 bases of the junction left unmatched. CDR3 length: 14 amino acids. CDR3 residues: CASSSTRGRETQYF. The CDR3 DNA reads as TGTGCCAGCAGTTCAACCAGGGGGCGAGAGACCCAGTACTTC.

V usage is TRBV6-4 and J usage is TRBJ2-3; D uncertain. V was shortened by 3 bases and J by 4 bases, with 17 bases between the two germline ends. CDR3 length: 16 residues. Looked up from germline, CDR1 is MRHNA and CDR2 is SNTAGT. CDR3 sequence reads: CASSDPKGLEADTQYF. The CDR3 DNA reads TGTGCCAGCAGTGATCCTAAAGGGTTGGAAGCAGATACGCAGTATTTT.

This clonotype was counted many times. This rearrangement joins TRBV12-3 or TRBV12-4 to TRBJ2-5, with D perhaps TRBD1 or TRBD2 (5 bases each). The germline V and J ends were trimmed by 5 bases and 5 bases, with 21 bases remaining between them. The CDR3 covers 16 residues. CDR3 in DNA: TGTGCCAGCAGTACTTATAGCTCCCTAGCAGGGGAGACCCAGTACTTC. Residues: CASSTYSSLAGETQYF.

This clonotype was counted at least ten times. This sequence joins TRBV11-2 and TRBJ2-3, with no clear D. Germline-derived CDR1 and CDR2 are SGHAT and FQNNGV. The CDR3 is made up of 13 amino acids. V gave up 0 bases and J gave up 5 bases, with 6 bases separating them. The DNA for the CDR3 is TGTGCCAGCAGCTTAGATCGAGGAGATACGCAGTATTTT. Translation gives CASSLDRGDTQYF.

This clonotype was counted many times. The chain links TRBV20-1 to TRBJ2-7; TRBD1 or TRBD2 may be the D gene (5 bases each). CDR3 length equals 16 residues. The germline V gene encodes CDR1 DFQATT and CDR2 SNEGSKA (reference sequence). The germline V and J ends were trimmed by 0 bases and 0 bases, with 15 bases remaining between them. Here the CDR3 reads CSARELGTPDSYEQYF. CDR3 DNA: TGCAGTGCTAGAGAGTTGGGGACGCCTGACTCCTACGAGCAGTACTTC.

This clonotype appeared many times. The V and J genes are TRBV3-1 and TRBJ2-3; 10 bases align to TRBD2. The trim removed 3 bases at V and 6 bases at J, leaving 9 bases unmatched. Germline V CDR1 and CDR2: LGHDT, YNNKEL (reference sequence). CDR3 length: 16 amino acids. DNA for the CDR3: TGTGCCAGCAGCCATTATATAGCGGGGGGAGAGGATACGCAGTATTTT. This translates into CASSHYIAGGEDTQYF.

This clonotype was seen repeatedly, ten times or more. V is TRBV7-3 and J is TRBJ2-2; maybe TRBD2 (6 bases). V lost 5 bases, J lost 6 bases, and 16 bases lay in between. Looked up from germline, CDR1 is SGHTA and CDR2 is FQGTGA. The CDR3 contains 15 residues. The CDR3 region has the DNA TGTGCCAGCAGCCCCTTTGCGGGGCAGGCCGGGGAGCTGTTTTTT. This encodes CASSPFAGQAGELFF. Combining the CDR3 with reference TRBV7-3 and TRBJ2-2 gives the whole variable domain GAGVSQTPSNKVTEKGKYVELRCDPISGHTALYWYRQSLGQGPEFLIYFQGTGAADDSGLPNDRFFAVRPEGSVSTLKIQRTERGDSAVYLCASSPFAGQAGELFFGEGSRLTVL.

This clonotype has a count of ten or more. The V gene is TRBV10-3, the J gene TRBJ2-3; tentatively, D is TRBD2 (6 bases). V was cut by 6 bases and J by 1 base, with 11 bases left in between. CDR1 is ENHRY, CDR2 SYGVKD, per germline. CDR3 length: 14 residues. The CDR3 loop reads CAIRGGTRTDTQYF. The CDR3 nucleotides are TGTGCCATCAGAGGCGGGACCCGCACAGATACGCAGTATTTT.

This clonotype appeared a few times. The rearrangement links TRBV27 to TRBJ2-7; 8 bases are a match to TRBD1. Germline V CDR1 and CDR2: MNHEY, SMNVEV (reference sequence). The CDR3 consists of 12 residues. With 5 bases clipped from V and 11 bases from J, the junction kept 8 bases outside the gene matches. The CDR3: CASSPRTGFEYF. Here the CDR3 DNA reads TGTGCCAGCAGTCCCAGGACAGGGTTTGAGTACTTC.

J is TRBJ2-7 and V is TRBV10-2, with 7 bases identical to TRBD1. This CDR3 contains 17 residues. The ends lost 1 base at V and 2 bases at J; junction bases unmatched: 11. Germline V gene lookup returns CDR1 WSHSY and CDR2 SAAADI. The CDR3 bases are TGCGCCAGCAGTGAGTATCCGACAGGGCGGCCCCCCTACGAGCAGTACTTC. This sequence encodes CASSEYPTGRPPYEQYF.

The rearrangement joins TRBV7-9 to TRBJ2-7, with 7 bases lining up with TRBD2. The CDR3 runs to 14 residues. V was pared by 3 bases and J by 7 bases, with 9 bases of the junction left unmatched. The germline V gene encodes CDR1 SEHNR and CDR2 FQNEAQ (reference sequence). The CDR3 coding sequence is TGTGCCAGCAGCTTTGGGGGGGATTCTCAGGAGCAGTACTTC. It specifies CASSFGGDSQEQYF.